These 9 T cell receptor beta chains came from one sample sequenced in a study of Ad26.COV2.S vaccination and SARS-CoV-2 variants. Specified treatment: around 19 received Ad26.COV2.S at low or high dose, single or two shots; about 5 received placebo; per-sample allocation not given. Vaccine and placebo recipients were sampled on day 63 after the first injection. Assay used: immunoSEQ multiplex PCR; TCRdb lists only in-frame clones, some missing. The sample lists approximately 450,000 clones, approximately 92% occurring once. The sample consisted of peripheral blood, taken in a trial of Ad26.COV2.S vaccine versus placebo. These receptors were taken from a person between 18 and 65 years old who received the Ad26.COV2.S COVID-19 vaccine or a placebo.

The chain carries TRBV7-9 and TRBJ1-4, with D possibly being TRBD1 (5 bases). CDR1 is SEHNR, CDR2 FQNEAQ, per germline (reference sequence). The CDR3 loop spans 14 amino acids. Between the trimmed V and J ends, which lost 5 bases and 5 bases, there was a span of 12 bases. CDR3 DNA sequence: TGTGCCAGCAGCCAAGGGACGGAGAATGAAAAACTGTTTTTT. As protein: CASSQGTENEKLFF. Variable domain in full (rest from reference TRBV7-9 and TRBJ1-4): DTGVSQNPRHKITKRGQNVTFRCDPISEHNRLYWYRQTLGQGPEFLTYFQNEAQLEKSRLLSDRFSAERPKGSFSTLEIQRTEQGDSAMYLCASSQGTENEKLFFGSGTQLSVL.

The chain couples TRBV12-3 or TRBV12-4 to TRBJ2-1; TRBD1 might be the D (5 bases). V gave up 6 bases and J gave up 9 bases, with 12 bases separating them. This CDR3 is 12 amino acids long. The CDR3 DNA is TGTGCCAGCAGCTCGCAGGGCACTGAGCAGTTCTTC. Protein product: CASSSQGTEQFF.

The V and J genes are TRBV2 and TRBJ2-1, with D possibly TRBD1 on 7 matching bases. The V gene lost 4 bases and the J gene lost 7 bases, with 14 bases spanning the gap. This CDR3 is 14 amino acids long. The germline CDR1 and CDR2 sequences are SNHLY and FYNNEI. This CDR3 reads CASSGQGLQNEQFF. For the CDR3, the DNA is TGTGCCAGCAGTGGACAGGGACTCCAAAATGAGCAGTTCTTC.

With respect to this clone: This specimen includes other DNA sequences encoding the same CDR3. The gene calls are TRBV19 and TRBJ2-7, with TRBD2 matching 13 bases. The CDR3 runs 15 residues. Trimming at V came to 6 bases and at J to 3 bases, leaving 5 bases not matched to a gene. Germline lookup yields CDR1 LNHDA and CDR2 SQIVND (reference sequence). The CDR3 DNA is TGTGCCAGTAGCAAGGGACTAGCGGGACTCTACGAGCAGTACTTC. This gives the protein CASSKGLAGLYEQYF.

V usage is TRBV19 and J usage is TRBJ2-4; 12 positions match TRBD2. Trimming cost V 6 bases and J 7 bases; bases outside gene matches: 4. The CDR3 loop spans 14 amino acids. The V gene's germline CDR1 is LNHDA and CDR2 SQIVND (reference sequence). The CDR3 protein is CASRTTSGSNIQYF. The CDR3 nucleotides read TGTGCCAGTAGGACGACTAGCGGGAGCAACATTCAGTACTTC.

This chain uses TRBV19 with TRBJ2-6; D is uncertain. V shed 2 bases and J shed 0 bases, with 14 bases lying between them. This CDR3 has 18 amino acids. CDR1 and CDR2 (germline): LNHDA, SQIVND (reference sequence). CDR3 residues: CASSIIPGPLSGANVLTF. As DNA, the CDR3 is TGTGCCAGTAGTATAATACCCGGACCGCTCTCTGGGGCCAACGTCCTGACTTTC.

This chain connects TRBV2 to TRBJ2-5, with 8 bases that match TRBD2. Germline V gene lookup returns CDR1 SNHLY and CDR2 FYNNEI. J was trimmed by 5 bases and V by 2 bases; bases with no gene match: 7. This CDR3 has 15 residues. This chain's CDR3 is CASSEQAGDGETQYF. In DNA, the CDR3 is TGTGCCAGCAGTGAACAAGCGGGAGATGGGGAGACCCAGTACTTC.

The chain's CDR3 is CATRPANGGYTF. The CDR3 DNA sequence: TGTGCCACCCGACCAGCGAATGGGGGCTACACCTTC. The chain links TRBV15 to TRBJ1-2, with D uncertain. CDR1 is LNHNV, CDR2 YYDKDF, per germline (reference sequence). This CDR3 comprises 12 residues. Between the trimmed V and J ends, which lost 8 bases and 8 bases, there was a span of 15 bases.

The CDR3 reads CATSGGFEQYF. The DNA for the CDR3 is TGTGCCACCAGTGGAGGATTCGAGCAGTACTTC. The chain has TRBV24-1 and TRBJ2-7; D unclear. Germline assignment: CDR1 KGHDR and CDR2 SFDVKD. V lost 5 bases and J lost 6, with 7 bases in between. This CDR3 contains 11 residues.